The T cell receptor (beta chain) under discussion was sequenced for a study of T-cell memory formation after mild COVID-19. For the study at large: There were largely donor-specific TCR clusters.

TCRdb independently ran MiXCR on the 5' RACE reads; one entry per CDR3 protein. The sample has a few hundred thousand distinct CDR3 sequences, approximately 15% seen once. CDR3 length equals 18 residues. Germline V gene lookup returns CDR1 SGHVS and CDR2 FNYEAQ. The V end lost 1 base, the J end lost 7 bases, and 22 bases lay between the germline ends. As regards this clonotype: Its target is unknown.

Study-level results: Clones contracting across day 15 to 85 had a balanced CD4/CD8 profile; later expanding clones leaned CD4+. SARS-CoV-2 specificity of second-wave clones peaking day 37 was unconfirmed. Researchers found some responding clones in pre-infection memory, a sign that cross-reactive memory joined.

Source material: PBMCs or a T cell subset sorted from them (not recorded which). The chain joins TRBV7-6 to TRBJ2-2, with a possible D match to TRBD1 (7 bases). This TCR came from a man younger than 30 who had mild COVID-19 (a few samples of this study predate the infection). Cell type and time point are not known. The CDR3: CASSLGSGGRGIFGELFF. DNA of the CDR3: TGTGCCAGCAGCTTAGGTTCCGGGGGCAGGGGGATCTTCGGGGAGCTGTTTTTT.